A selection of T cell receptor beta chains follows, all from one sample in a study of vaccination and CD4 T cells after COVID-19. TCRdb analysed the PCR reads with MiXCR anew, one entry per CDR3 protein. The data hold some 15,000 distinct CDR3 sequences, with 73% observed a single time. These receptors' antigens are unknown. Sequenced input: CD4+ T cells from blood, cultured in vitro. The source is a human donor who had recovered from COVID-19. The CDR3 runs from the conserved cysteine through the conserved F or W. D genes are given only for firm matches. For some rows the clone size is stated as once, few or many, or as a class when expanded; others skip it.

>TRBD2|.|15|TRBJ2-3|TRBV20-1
CSASSGLAGGDTQYF
TGCAGTGCTAGCTCGGGACTAGCGGGTGGGGATACGCAGTATTTT
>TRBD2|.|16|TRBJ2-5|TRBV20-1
CSAWTSGRTLGETQYF
TGCAGTGCTTGGACTAGCGGGAGGACCCTCGGGGAGACCCAGTACTTC
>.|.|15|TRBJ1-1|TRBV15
CATSRESALNTEAFF
TGTGCCACCAGCAGAGAGAGCGCCTTGAACACTGAAGCTTTCTTT
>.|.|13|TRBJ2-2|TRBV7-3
CASSPTTTGELFF
TGTGCCAGCAGCCCCACAACGACCGGGGAGCTGTTTTTT
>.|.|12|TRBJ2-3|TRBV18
CASSPGPYTQYF
TGTGCCAGCTCACCAGGTCCGTATACGCAGTATTTT
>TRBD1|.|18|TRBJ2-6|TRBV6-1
CASSDSGTASSGANVLTF
TGTGCCAGCAGTGATTCTGGGACAGCGTCCTCTGGGGCCAACGTCCTGACTTTC
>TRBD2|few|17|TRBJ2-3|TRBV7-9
CASSLGIAGGPTDTQYF
TGTGCCAGCAGCTTAGGAATAGCGGGAGGGCCAACAGATACGCAGTATTTT
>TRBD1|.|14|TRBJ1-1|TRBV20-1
CSAFDRGRLTEAFF
TGCAGTGCTTTTGACAGGGGGCGTCTCACTGAAGCTTTCTTT
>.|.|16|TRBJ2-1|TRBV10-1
CASSESRAGGLSEQFF
TGCGCCAGCAGTGAGTCGAGGGCAGGGGGGCTTAGTGAGCAGTTCTTC
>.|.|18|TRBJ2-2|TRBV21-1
CASSKDPRLAGTTGELFF
TGTGCCAGCAGCAAAGATCCTAGACTAGCGGGAACCACCGGGGAGCTGTTTTTT
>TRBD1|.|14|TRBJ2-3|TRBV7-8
CASSRRDSFHTQYF
TGTGCCAGCAGCCGTCGGGACAGCTTTCATACGCAGTATTTT
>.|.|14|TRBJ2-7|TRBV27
CASSSAGHLGGQYF
TGTGCCAGCAGTTCCGCGGGACATCTCGGGGGGCAGTACTTC
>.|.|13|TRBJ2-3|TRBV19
CASSVNRDDTQYF
TGTGCCAGTAGTGTCAACAGGGACGATACGCAGTATTTT
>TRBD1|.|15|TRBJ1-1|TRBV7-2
CASSRREGAGTEAFF
TGTGCCAGCAGCAGACGGGAGGGGGCGGGCACTGAAGCTTTCTTT